The sequence of this T cell receptor beta chain was determined in a study of OX40 agonist ivuxolimab in advanced cancers. Study-level background: Ivuxolimab, which targeted the costimulatory receptor OX40 (CD134), was an agonistic, fully human IgG2 monoclonal antibody. Intravenous ivuxolimab was administered to patients every 2 weeks at six dose levels: 0.01, 0.1, 0.3, 1.5, 3 and 10 mg/kg. Of the roughly 52 dose-escalation patients, hepatocellular carcinoma was present in about 20, melanoma in roughly 15, renal cell carcinoma in 9 and head and neck cancer in 9. In the dose-escalation cohort, nearly 85% of patients were male, and the mean age was roughly 60 years with a range of 23 to 79. Prior anti-PD-1, anti-PD-L1 or anti-CTLA-4 therapy was permitted, and less than 45% of dose-escalation patients had received checkpoint inhibitors. Partial responses occurred in three dose-escalation patients: two with cutaneous melanoma and one with hepatocellular carcinoma. The purpose of peripheral TCRbeta sequencing was to test whether ivuxolimab changed TCR sequence diversity and led to clonal T-cell expansion. The paper covers the monotherapy dose-escalation part of the phase I ivuxolimab trial, which included N = 52 patients. The investigation overall reported the following: In the 0.1-3.0 mg/kg groups, partial responders had among the lowest normalized peripheral clonal expansion, particularly in CD8+ T cells. After ivuxolimab, CD8+ T cells had more expanded clones than CD4+ T cells on average. At doses of 0.1 to 3.0 mg/kg, clonal expansion of both CD4+ and CD8+ T cells in blood was seen between baseline and week 6. Low levels of normalized T-cell clonal expansion were also shown by some nonresponding patients. Antigen specificity was not determined for the clonally expanded peripheral T cells.

To sequence the TCRbeta CDR3 region, genomic DNA was isolated from the sorted cells. TCRbeta CDR3 regions were sequenced using the immunoSEQ Assay. TCRdb took this table from immuneACCESS and kept in-frame rearrangements with V and J called. Such tables lack part of the clones; where checked against another copy, unresolved V genes explain under half of the gap, and the rest is unexplained. In this sample the table shows roughly 48,000 clones, around 90% of which occur a single time. Around half of the sample comes from the top ten. Patients with a history of autoimmune disease or receiving systemic immunosuppression were excluded from the trial. Peripheral blood for TCR sequencing was collected from all dose cohorts at baseline, on cycle 4 day 1, and on cycle 7 day 1. The samples were drawn from a first-in-human, open-label, multicenter phase I dose-escalation trial of ivuxolimab. The trial enrolled adults with locally advanced or metastatic head and neck squamous cell, hepatocellular, melanoma or renal cell carcinoma. Before TCR sequencing, CD4+ T cells and CD8+ T cells from peripheral blood were sorted into separate populations.

Its CDR3 holds 15 amino acids, cysteine through phenylalanine. Only CDR3 DNA is held: 45 bases, read in frame from base 1. The germline V gene (reference sequence) yields SEHNR for CDR1 and FQNEAQ for CDR2. V is clipped by 5 bases and J by 6 bases, and the sequence between their germline boundaries is 18 bases long. This clone was seen once. This receptor's antigen is unknown. The input lacks base qualities; no much larger clone sits a single base away. The sample here was CD4+ or CD8+ T cells sorted from blood, taken in a trial of the OX40 agonist ivuxolimab. This TCR derives from an adult with an advanced solid tumor such as melanoma, head and neck, liver or kidney cancer. This chain joins TRBV7-9 to TRBJ2-3; the D gene is possibly TRBD1, with 5 bases matching. The CDR3 has the sequence CASSRLGAMGDTQYF. The DNA sequence is given as TGTGCCAGCAGCCGATTAGGGGCCATGGGGGATACGCAGTATTTT.